This T cell receptor beta chain was documented in a study of blood T cell repertoires in COVID-19. Study-wide context: The samples span acute and convalescent COVID-19 from the United States, Italy and Spain. T cells, B-cell-depleted T cells, or PBMCs supplied cDNA or gDNA.

This CDR3 region has 16 residues. Losses at the gene ends were 0 bases for V and 4 bases for J; bases not matched to a gene: 8. Germline CDR1 reads SGHRS; CDR2 reads YFSETQ. Authors' data handling: It was from reference gene primer amplification that nucleated cell counts were estimated. The protocol was immunoSEQ multiplex PCR, while the TCRdb copy is restricted to in-frame clones and leaves out a portion. V and J calls and clone size come straight from that table; D and trimming were deduced from the DNA. Of a few hundred thousand clones listed, roughly 82% were seen once; the top ten hold 1.4%. The table lists this clone with a count of one.

This chain links TRBV5-1 with TRBJ2-5, with 8 bases identical to TRBD1. Input material: peripheral blood. This clonotype was obtained from a woman aged 40 to 50 who had recovered from COVID-19. Written as DNA, the CDR3 is TGCGCCAGCAGCTTGGGGGGTCAGGGGGCTGGAGAGACCCAGTACTTC. As protein: CASSLGGQGAGETQYF.